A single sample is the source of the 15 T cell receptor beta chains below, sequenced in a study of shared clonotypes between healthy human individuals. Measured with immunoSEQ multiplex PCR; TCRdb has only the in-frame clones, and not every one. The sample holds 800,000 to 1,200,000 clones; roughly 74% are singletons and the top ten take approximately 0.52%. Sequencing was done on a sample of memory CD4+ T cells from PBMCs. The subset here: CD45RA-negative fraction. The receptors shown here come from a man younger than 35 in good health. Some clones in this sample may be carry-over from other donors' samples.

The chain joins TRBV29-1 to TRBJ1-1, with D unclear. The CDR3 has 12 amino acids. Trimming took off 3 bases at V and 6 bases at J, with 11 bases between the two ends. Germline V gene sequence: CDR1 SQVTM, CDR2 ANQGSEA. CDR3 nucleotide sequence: TGCAGCGTTGAGAAGATGGTTGCTGAAGCTTTCTTT. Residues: CSVEKMVAEAFF.

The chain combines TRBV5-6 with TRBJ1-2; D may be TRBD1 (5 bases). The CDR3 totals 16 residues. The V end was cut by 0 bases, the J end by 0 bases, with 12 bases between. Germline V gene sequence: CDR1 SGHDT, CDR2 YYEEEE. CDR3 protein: CASSLVGAVTNYGYTF. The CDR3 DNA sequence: TGTGCCAGCAGCTTGGTCGGGGCAGTCACTAACTATGGCTACACCTTC.

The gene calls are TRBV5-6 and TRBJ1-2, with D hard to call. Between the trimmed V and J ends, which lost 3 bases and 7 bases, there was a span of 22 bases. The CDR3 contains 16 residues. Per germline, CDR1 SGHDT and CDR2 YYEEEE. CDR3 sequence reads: CASSYRRRDEGGGYTF. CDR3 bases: TGTGCCAGCAGCTACAGACGAAGGGATGAGGGAGGTGGCTACACCTTC. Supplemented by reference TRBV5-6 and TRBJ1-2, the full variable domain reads DAGVTQSPTHLIKTRGQQVTLRCSPKSGHDTVSWYQQALGQGPQFIFQYYEEEERQRGNFPDRFSGHQFPNYSSELNVNALLLGDSALYLCASSYRRRDEGGGYTFGSGTRLTVV.

The CDR3 DNA is TGTGCCAGCAGCTTGGGTCAGGGAGGGAGGAAACTGTTTTTT. Residues: CASSLGQGGRKLFF. The chain links TRBV7-9 to TRBJ1-4; maybe TRBD1 (5 bases). V lost 3 bases, J lost 11 bases, and 16 bases lay in between. The CDR3 sequence is 14 residues long. The V gene's germline CDR1 is SEHNR and CDR2 FQNEAQ (reference sequence).

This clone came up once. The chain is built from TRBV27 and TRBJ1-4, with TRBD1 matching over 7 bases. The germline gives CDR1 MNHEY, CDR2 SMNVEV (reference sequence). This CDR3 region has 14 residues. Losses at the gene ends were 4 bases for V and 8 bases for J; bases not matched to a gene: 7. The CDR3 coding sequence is TGTGCCAGCAGTTCGCGGGACAGCGCGGAAAAACTGTTTTTT. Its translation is CASSSRDSAEKLFF.

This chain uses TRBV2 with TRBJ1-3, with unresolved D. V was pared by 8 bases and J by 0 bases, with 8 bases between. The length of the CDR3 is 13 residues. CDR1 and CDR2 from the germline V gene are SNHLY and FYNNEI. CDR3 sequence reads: CASGGDSGNTIYF. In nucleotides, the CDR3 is TGTGCCAGCGGAGGAGACTCTGGAAACACCATATATTTT. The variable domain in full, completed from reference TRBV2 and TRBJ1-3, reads EPEVTQTPSHQVTQMGQEVILRCVPISNHLYFYWYRQILGQKVEFLVSFYNNEISEKSEIFDDQFSVERPDGSNFTLKIRSTKLEDSAMYFCASGGDSGNTIYFGEGSWLTVV.

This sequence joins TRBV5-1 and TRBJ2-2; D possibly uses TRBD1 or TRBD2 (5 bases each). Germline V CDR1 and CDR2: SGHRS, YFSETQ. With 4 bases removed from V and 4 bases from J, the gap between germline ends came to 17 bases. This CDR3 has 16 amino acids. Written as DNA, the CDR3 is TGCGCCAGCAGCCGTCAGGGAATTGGGAGCACCGGGGAGCTGTTTTTT. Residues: CASSRQGIGSTGELFF.

CDR3 loop: CASSARDAPSSYNEQFF. DNA of the CDR3: TGTGCCAGCAGCGCCAGGGACGCCCCTTCTAGCTACAATGAGCAGTTCTTC. The V gene is TRBV9, the J gene TRBJ2-1; either TRBD1 or TRBD2 may supply D (5 bases each). The V and J ends lost 3 bases and 3 bases respectively, with 19 bases between them. CDR3 length equals 17 residues. CDR1 SGDLS and CDR2 YYNGEE come from the germline V gene.

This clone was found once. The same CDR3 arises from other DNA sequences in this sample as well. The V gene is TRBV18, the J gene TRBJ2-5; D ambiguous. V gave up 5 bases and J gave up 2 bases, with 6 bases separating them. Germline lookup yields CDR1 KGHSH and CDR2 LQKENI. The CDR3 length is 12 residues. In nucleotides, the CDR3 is TGTGCCAGCTCAGAACAACAAGAGACCCAGTACTTC. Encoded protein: CASSEQQETQYF.

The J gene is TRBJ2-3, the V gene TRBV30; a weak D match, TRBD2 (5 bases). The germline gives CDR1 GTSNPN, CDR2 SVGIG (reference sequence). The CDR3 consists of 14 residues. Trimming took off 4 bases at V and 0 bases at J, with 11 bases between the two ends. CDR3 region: CAWMVPGSTDTQYF. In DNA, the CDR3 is TGTGCCTGGATGGTGCCGGGGAGCACAGATACGCAGTATTTT.

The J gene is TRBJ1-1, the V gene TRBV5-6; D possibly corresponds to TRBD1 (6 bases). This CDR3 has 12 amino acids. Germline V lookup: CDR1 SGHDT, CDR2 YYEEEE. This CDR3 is CASGQMNTEAFF. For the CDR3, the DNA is TGTGCTAGCGGACAGATGAACACTGAAGCTTTCTTT.

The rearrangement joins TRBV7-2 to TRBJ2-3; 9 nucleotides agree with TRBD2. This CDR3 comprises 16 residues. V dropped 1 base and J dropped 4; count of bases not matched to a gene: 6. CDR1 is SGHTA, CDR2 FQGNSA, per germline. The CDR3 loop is CASSLGVAGAADTQYF. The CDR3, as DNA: TGTGCCAGCAGCTTAGGAGTAGCGGGAGCGGCAGATACGCAGTATTTT.

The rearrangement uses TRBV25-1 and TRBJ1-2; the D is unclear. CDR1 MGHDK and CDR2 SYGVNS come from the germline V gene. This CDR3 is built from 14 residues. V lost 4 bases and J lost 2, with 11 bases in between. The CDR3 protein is CASSGPRRNYGYTF. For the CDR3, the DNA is TGTGCCAGCAGTGGCCCTCGACGGAACTATGGCTACACCTTC.

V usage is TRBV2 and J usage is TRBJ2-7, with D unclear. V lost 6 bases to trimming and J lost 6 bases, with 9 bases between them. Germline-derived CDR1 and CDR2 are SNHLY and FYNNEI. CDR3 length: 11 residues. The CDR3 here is CASRLKGEQYF. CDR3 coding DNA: TGTGCCAGCAGGCTAAAAGGCGAGCAGTACTTC.

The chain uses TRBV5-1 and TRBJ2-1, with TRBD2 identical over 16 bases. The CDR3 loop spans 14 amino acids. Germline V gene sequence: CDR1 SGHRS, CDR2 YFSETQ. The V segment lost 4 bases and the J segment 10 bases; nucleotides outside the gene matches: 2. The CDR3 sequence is CASSPGLAGGEQFF. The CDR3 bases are TGCGCCAGCAGCCCGGGACTAGCGGGAGGGGAGCAGTTCTTC. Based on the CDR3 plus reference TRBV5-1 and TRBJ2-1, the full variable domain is KAGVTQTPRYLIKTRGQQVTLSCSPISGHRSVSWYQQTPGQGLQFLFEYFSETQRNKGNFPGRFSGRQFSNSRSEMNVSTLELGDSALYLCASSPGLAGGEQFFGPGTRLTVL.